The 4 T cell receptor beta chains listed next were all sequenced from one sample in a study of tumor and adjacent non-tumor tissue in lung cancer. TCRbeta libraries were built with three rounds of nested PCR, modified from ARM-PCR. MiXCR was run by TCRdb on the multiplex PCR reads, yielding one entry per CDR3 protein. The data contain under 150,000 distinct CDR3 sequences, around 67% of them seen just once; the ten biggest clones take up approximately 18%. This sample's RNA came from whole unsorted tissue. Source material: lung tumor tissue. These receptors came from a man aged 55 to 70 with small cell lung cancer.

As to this clonotype: Since a much larger clone is just one base distant, this may be a read error. V usage is TRBV11-3 and J usage is TRBJ1-1; D not certain. This CDR3 contains 13 residues. Looked up from germline, CDR1 is SGHNT and CDR2 is YENEEA. CDR3 nucleotides: TGTGCCAGCGGCTTCGTGGTTGGCACTGGAGCTTTCTTT. Translation: CASGFVVGTGAFF. Variable domain in full (rest from reference TRBV11-3 and TRBJ1-1): EAGVVQSPRYKIIEKKQPVAFWCNPISGHNTLYWYLQNLGQGPELLIRYENEEAVDDSQLPKDRFSAERLKGVDSTLKIQPAELGDSAVYLCASGFVVGTGAFFGQGTRLTVV.

This clonotype was recorded once. This chain uses TRBV20-1 with TRBJ1-5; 10 positions match TRBD1. The end of the DNA fits TRBJ2-3 better, so the J call may be wrong. The length of the CDR3 is 16 residues. The V gene's germline CDR1 is DFQATT and CDR2 SNEGSKA (reference sequence). CDR3 protein: CSASAGDRGFAQSQYF. DNA of the CDR3: TGCAGTGCTAGCGCCGGGGACAGGGGCTTCGCTCAGTCCCAGTATTTT.

As for this clonotype: It may be a read error: a sequence one base away is much more abundant. The chain joins TRBV12-3 or TRBV12-4 to TRBJ2-4, with a weak D call TRBD2 (6 bases). The CDR3 extends over 14 amino acids. The CDR3 protein is CANSLASGGNIQYF. Here the CDR3 DNA reads TGTGCCAACAGTTTAGCGAGCGGAGGGAACATTCAGTACTTC.

This clonotype was seen only a few times. One end of the junction is discordant with germline, which a read error may explain. V gene TRBV11-2 combines with J gene TRBJ2-3, with 7 bases that match TRBD2. The CDR3 covers 14 residues. Germline lookup yields CDR1 SGHAT and CDR2 FQNNGV. The CDR3 loop is CASTLAGETYTQYF. The CDR3, as DNA: TGTGCCAGCACCTTAGCGGGTGAAACATATACACAGTATTTT. Together with reference TRBV11-2 and TRBJ2-3, the CDR3 gives the full variable domain: EAGVAQSPRYKIIEKRQSVAFWCNPISGHATLYWYQQILGQGPKLLIQFQNNGVVDDSQLPKDRFSAERLKGVDSTLKIQPAKLEDSAVYLCASTLAGETYTQYFGPGTRLTVL.